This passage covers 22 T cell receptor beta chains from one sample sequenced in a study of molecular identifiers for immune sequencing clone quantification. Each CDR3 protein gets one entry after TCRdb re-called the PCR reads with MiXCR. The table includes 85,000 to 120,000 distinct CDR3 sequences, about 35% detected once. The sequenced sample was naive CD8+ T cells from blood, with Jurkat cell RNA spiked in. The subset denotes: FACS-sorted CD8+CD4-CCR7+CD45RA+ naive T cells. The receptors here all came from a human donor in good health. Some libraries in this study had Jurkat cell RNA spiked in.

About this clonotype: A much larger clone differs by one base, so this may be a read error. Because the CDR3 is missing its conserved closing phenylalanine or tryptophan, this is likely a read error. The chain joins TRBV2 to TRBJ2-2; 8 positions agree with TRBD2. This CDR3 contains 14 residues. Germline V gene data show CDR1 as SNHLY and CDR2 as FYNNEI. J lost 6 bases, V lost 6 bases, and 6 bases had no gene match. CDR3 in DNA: TGTGCCAGCAGGCCCCCGGGAGGGGCCGGGGAGCTGTTTTCT. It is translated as CASRPPGGAGELFS.

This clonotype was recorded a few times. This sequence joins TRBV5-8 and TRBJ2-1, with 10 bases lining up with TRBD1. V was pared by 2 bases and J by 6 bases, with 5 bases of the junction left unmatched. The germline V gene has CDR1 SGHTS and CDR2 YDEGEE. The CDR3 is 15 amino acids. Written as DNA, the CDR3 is TGTGCCAGCAGCTTCGGGACAGGGGAGGCCAATGAGCAGTTCTTC. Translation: CASSFGTGEANEQFF. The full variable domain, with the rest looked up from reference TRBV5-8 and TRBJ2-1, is EAGVTQSPTHLIKTRGQQATLRCSPISGHTSVYWYQQALGLGLQFLLWYDEGEERNRGNFPPRFSGRQFPNYSSELNVNALELEDSALYLCASSFGTGEANEQFFGPGTRLTVL.

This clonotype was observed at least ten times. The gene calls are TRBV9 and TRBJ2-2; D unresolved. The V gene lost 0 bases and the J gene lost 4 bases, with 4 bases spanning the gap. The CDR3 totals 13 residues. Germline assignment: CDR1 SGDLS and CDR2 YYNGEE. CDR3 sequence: CASSVDSTGELFF. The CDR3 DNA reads TGTGCCAGCAGCGTAGATAGCACCGGGGAGCTGTTTTTT. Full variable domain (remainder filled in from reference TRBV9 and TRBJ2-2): DSGVTQTPKHLITATGQRVTLRCSPRSGDLSVYWYQQSLDQGLQFLIQYYNGEERAKGNILERFSAQQFPDLHSELNLSSLELGDSALYFCASSVDSTGELFFGEGSRLTVL.

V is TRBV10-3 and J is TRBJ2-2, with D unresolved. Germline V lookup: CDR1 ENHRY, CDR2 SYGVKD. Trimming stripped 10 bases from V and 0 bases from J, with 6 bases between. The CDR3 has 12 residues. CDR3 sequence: CATLANTGELFF. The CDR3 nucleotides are TGTGCCACCTTAGCGAACACCGGGGAGCTGTTTTTT.

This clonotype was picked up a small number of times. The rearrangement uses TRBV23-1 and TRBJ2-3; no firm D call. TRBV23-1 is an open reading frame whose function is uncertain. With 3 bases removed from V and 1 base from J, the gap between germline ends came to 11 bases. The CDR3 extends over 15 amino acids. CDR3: CASSQFLGGTDTQYF. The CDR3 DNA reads TGCGCCAGCAGTCAGTTTCTAGGTGGCACAGATACGCAGTATTTT.

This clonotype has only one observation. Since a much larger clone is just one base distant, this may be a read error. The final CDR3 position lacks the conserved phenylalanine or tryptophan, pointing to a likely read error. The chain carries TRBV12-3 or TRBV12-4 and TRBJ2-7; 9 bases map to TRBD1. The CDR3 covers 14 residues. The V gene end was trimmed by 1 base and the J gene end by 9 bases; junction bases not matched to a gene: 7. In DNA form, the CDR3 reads TGTGCCAGCAGTTTAGGGGACAGGGTCTTGGGGCAGTACCTC. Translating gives CASSLGDRVLGQYL.

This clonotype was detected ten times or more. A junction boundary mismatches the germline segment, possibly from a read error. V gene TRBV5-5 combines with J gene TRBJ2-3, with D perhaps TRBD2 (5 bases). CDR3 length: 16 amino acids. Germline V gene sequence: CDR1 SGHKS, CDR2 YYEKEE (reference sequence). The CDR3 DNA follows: TGTGCCAGCAGCTCCCTACTAGGAAGGTCCACAAATACGCAGTATTTT. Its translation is CASSSLLGRSTNTQYF.

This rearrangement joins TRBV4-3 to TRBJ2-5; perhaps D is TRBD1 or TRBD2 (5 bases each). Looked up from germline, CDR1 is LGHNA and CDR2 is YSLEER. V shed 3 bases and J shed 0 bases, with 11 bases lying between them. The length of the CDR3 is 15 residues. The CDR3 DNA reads TGCGCCAGCAGCCAGGGGGACGGGTACCAAGAGACCCAGTACTTC. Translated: CASSQGDGYQETQYF.

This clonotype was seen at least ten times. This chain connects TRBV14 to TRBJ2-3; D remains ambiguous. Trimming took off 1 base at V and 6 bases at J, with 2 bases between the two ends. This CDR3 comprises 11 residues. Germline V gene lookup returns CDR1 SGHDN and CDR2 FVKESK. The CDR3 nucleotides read TGTGCCAGCAGCCAAGTGGATACGCAGTATTTT. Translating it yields CASSQVDTQYF.

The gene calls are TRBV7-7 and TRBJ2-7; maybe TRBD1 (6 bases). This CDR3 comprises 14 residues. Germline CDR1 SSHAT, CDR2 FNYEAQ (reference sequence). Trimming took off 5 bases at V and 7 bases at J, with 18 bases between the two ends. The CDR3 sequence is CASSHGQLSGEQYF. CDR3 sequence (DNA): TGTGCCAGCAGCCATGGACAGCTCTCGGGAGAGCAGTACTTC.

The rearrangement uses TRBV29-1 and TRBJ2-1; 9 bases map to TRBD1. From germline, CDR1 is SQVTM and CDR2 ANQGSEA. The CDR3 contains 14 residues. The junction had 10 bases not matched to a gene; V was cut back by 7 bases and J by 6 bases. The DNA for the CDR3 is TGCAGCGCACCACGGACAGGGGCGGGCAATGAGCAGTTCTTC. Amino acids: CSAPRTGAGNEQFF.

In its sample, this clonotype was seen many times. CDR3 coding DNA: TGTGCCAGCAGCAAGGGACAGTCCTACGAGCAGTACTTC. Translation: CASSKGQSYEQYF. The V call is TRBV13, the J call TRBJ2-7, with 7 bases that match TRBD1. The germline V gene encodes CDR1 PRHDT and CDR2 FYEKMQ (reference sequence). J gave up 1 base and V 5 bases, and 2 bases lay outside the gene matches. This CDR3 region has 13 residues.

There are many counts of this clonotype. CDR3 protein: CASSLVRGTEAFF. DNA for the CDR3: TGTGCCAGCAGCTTAGTTCGGGGCACTGAAGCTTTCTTT. The genes are TRBV7-9 and TRBJ1-1; D is unclear. The germline V gene encodes CDR1 SEHNR and CDR2 FQNEAQ (reference sequence). Trimming stripped 1 base from V and 4 bases from J, with 7 bases between. This CDR3 has 13 residues. The entire variable domain, with the rest obtained from reference TRBV7-9 and TRBJ1-1, is as follows: DTGVSQNPRHKITKRGQNVTFRCDPISEHNRLYWYRQTLGQGPEFLTYFQNEAQLEKSRLLSDRFSAERPKGSFSTLEIQRTEQGDSAMYLCASSLVRGTEAFFGQGTRLTVV.

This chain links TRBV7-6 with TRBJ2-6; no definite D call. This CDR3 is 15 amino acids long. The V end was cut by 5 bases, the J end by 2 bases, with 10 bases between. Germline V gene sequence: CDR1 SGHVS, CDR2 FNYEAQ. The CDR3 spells CASSPQVTGANVLTF. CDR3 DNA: TGTGCCAGCAGCCCGCAGGTGACTGGGGCCAACGTCCTGACTTTC.

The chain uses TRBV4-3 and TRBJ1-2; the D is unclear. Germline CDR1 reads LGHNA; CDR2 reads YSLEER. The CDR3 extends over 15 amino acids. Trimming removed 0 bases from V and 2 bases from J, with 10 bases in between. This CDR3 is CASSQDPVYNYGYTF. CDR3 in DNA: TGCGCCAGCAGCCAAGACCCGGTATACAACTATGGCTACACCTTC.

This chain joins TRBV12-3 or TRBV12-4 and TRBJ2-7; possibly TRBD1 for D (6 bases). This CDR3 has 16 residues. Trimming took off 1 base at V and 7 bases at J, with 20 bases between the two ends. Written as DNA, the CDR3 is TGTGCCAGCAGTTTAGGAACAGGGTTCAGCGACCCAGAGCAGTACTTC. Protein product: CASSLGTGFSDPEQYF.

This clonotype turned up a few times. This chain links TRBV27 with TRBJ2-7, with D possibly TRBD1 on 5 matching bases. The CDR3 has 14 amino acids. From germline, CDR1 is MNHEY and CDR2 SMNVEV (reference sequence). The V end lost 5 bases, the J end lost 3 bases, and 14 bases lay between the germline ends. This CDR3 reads CASSPRQTNYEQYF. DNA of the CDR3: TGTGCCAGCAGTCCGAGACAGACAAACTACGAGCAGTACTTC.

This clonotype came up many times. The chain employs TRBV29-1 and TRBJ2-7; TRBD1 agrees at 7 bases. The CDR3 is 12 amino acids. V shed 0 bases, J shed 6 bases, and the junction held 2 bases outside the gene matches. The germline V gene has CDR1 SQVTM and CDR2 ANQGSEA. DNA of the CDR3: TGCAGCGTTGAAGAGGGACAGCTCGAGCAGTACTTC. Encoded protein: CSVEEGQLEQYF.

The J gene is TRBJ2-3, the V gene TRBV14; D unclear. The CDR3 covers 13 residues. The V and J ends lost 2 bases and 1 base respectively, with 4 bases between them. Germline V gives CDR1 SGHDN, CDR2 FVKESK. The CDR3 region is CASSQIGTDTQYF. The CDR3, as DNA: TGTGCCAGCAGCCAAATAGGCACAGATACGCAGTATTTT. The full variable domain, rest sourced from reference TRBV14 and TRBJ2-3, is EAGVTQFPSHSVIEKGQTVTLRCDPISGHDNLYWYRRVMGKEIKFLLHFVKESKQDESGMPNNRFLAERTGGTYSTLKVQPAELEDSGVYFCASSQIGTDTQYFGPGTRLTVL.

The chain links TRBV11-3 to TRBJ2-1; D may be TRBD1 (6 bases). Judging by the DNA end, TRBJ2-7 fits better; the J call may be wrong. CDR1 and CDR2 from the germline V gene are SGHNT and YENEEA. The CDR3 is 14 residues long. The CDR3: CASSLTPGVDEQYF. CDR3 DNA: TGTGCCAGCAGCTTAACCCCAGGGGTGGATGAGCAGTACTTC.

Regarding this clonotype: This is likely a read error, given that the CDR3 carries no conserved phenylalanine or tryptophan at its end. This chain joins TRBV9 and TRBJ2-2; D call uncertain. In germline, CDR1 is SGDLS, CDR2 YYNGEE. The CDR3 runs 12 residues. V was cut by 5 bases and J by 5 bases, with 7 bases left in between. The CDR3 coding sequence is TGTGCCAGCAGAAAGTGGACCGGGGAGCTGTTTTAT. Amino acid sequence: CASRKWTGELFY.

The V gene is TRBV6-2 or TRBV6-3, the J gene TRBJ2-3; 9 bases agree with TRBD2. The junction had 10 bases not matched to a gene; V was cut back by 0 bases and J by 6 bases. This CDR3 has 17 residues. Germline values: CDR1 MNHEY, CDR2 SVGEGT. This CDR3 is CASSYSSGSGSTDTQYF. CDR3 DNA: TGTGCCAGCAGTTACTCATCGGGTAGCGGGAGTACGGATACGCAGTATTTT.